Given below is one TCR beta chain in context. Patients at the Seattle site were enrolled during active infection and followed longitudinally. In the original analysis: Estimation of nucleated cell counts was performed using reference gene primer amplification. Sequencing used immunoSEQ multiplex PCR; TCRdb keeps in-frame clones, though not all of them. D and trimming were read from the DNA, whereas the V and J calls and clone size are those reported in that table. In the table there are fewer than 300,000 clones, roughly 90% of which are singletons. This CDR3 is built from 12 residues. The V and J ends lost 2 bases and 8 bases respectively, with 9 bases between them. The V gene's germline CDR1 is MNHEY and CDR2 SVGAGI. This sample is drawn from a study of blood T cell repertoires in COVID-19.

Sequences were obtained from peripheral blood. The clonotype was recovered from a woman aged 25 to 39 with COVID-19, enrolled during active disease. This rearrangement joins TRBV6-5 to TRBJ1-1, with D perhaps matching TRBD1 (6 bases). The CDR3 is CASSYVGAEAFF. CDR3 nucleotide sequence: TGTGCCAGCAGTTACGTGGGGGCAGAAGCTTTCTTT.